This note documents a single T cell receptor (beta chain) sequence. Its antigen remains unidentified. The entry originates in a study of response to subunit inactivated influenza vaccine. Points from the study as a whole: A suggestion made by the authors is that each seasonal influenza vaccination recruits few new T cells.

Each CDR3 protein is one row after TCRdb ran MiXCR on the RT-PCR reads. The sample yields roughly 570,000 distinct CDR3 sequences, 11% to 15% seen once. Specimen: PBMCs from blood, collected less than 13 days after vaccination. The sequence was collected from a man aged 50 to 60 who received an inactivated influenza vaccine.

The CDR3 reads CASSQHGGIPGELFF. CDR3 DNA sequence: TGCGCCAGCAGCCAACACGGGGGAATCCCCGGGGAGCTGTTTTTT. The rearrangement uses TRBV4-3 and TRBJ2-2, with D possibly being TRBD2 (6 bases). Deletions cut 2 bases from V and 6 bases from J, with 13 bases between. The CDR3 covers 15 residues. The germline gives CDR1 LGHNA, CDR2 YSLEER.